Each of the 27 T cell receptor beta chains below was sequenced from the same sample in a study of read filtering for tumor transcriptome and immune sequencing. This library used roughly 430 ng RNA and molecular barcoded adaptors spanning alpha/delta and beta/gamma chains. TCRdb re-derived calls from the reads in MiXCR, one entry per CDR3 protein. The table lists 35,000 to 50,000 distinct CDR3 sequences, about an eighth of them singletons. Source material: a population of CD138-negative cells sorted from bone marrow. The receptors originated from a donor aged 40 or over with multiple myeloma.

Comments on this clonotype: This clone may be a read error of a much larger clone one base away. The chain employs TRBV7-2 and TRBJ2-7, with 8 positions matching TRBD1. Germline CDR1 is SGHTA and CDR2 is FQGNSA. This CDR3 has 14 amino acids. The CDR3 spells CASSADRASYERYF. DNA of the CDR3: TGTGCCAGCAGCGCGGACAGGGCATCCTACGAGCGGTACTTC.

This clonotype ranks as medium-sized. The V gene is TRBV7-9, the J gene TRBJ1-1; D possibly corresponds to TRBD1 (5 bases). The ends were cut back, 1 base at V and 11 bases at J, with 11 bases in the middle. Germline-derived CDR1 and CDR2 are SEHNR and FQNEAQ (reference sequence). There are 12 residues in the CDR3. CDR3 coding DNA: TGTGCCAGCAGCTTAGAGCGGCGGGGGGCTTTCTTT. This gives the protein CASSLERRGAFF.

This clonotype was detected ten times or more. The CDR3 region has the DNA TGTGCCAGCCGCCCGGTGGGGAAACAGACCCAGTACTTC. It codes for CASRPVGKQTQYF. This sequence joins TRBV6-6 and TRBJ2-5; D not certain. V was shortened by 8 bases and J by 6 bases, with 16 bases between the two germline ends. Per germline, CDR1 MNHNY and CDR2 SVGAGI (reference sequence). This CDR3 contains 13 residues.

In this sample, this clonotype turned up many times. The rearrangement uses TRBV19 and TRBJ1-4, with TRBD1 matching 10 bases. Germline loops: CDR1 LNHDA, CDR2 SQIVND (reference sequence). The CDR3 sequence is 13 residues long. Trimming took 7 bases from V and 9 from J; bases not matched to a gene: 5. CDR3 sequence reads: CASTGTGDKKLFF. CDR3 sequence (DNA): TGTGCCAGTACCGGGACAGGGGACAAAAAACTGTTTTTT.

This clonotype was observed at least ten times. The CDR3 coding sequence is TGTGCCAGCAGCACCGGACAGGCCATCGTCAGGTTTTTT. Protein product: CASSTGQAIVRFF. This chain uses TRBV5-5 with TRBJ1-4; 7 bases are shared with TRBD1. This CDR3 is 13 amino acids long. J was trimmed by 16 bases and V by 4 bases; bases with no gene match: 13. Germline CDR1 is SGHKS and CDR2 is YYEKEE (reference sequence).

In its sample, this clonotype was seen many times. The chain recombines TRBV4-1 with TRBJ2-2; 9 nucleotides agree with TRBD1. This CDR3 has 18 residues. V was clipped by 4 bases and J by 5 bases; unmatched bases: 14. Germline V CDR1 and CDR2: MGHRA, YSYEKL. The CDR3 DNA reads as TGCGCCAGCAGCCTAAGGAGAGAGGGACAGGGCGGGACCGGGGAGCTGTTTTTT. Translated: CASSLRREGQGGTGELFF.

Worth noting for this clonotype: A much larger clone differs from this one at a single base, so this may be a read error. This sequence joins TRBV11-2 and TRBJ2-7; 7 nucleotides agree with TRBD2. Germline CDR1 is SGHAT and CDR2 is FQNNGV. There are 13 residues in the CDR3. Here the CDR3 DNA reads TGTACCAGCAGCTTAGAGCGGGGATACGAGCAGTACTTC. Protein: CTSSLERGYEQYF.

This clonotype was seen repeatedly, ten times or more. The V gene is TRBV21-1, the J gene TRBJ1-6; TRBD1 is taken as the D call from the table, unchecked against the DNA. TRBV21-1 corresponds to a pseudogene. The CDR3 runs to 16 residues. CDR3 in amino acids: CASTHRRSSYNSPLHF. DNA for the CDR3: TGTGCCAGCACCCACAGGCGGAGCTCCTATAATTCACCCCTCCACTTT.

This clonotype was picked up many times. CDR3 DNA sequence: TGCGCCAGCAGCATTCCTTCGCCGGTGCAGTACTTC. Translated, it gives CASSIPSPVQYF. This chain links TRBV5-1 with TRBJ2-7; D unclear. The ends were cut back, 4 bases at V and 9 bases at J, with 14 bases in the middle. The V gene's germline CDR1 is SGHRS and CDR2 YFSETQ. This CDR3 contains 12 residues.

At least ten counts were recorded for this clonotype. This chain joins TRBV7-9 and TRBJ2-7; D is possibly TRBD2 (5 bases). This CDR3 spans 12 amino acids. CDR1 and CDR2 (germline): SEHNR, FQNEAQ (reference sequence). Trimming cost V 5 bases and J 6 bases, with 11 bases left between them. The CDR3: CASSTDGVEQYF. CDR3 DNA sequence: TGTGCCAGCAGCACCGACGGGGTCGAGCAGTACTTC.

This clonotype was seen at least ten times. Here the CDR3 reads CSARVPGAQDTQYF. The CDR3 DNA sequence: TGCAGTGCTAGAGTCCCGGGGGCCCAGGATACGCAGTATTTT. This chain links TRBV20-1 with TRBJ2-3; either TRBD1 or TRBD2 may supply D (6 bases each). CDR1 is DFQATT, CDR2 SNEGSKA, per germline (reference sequence). CDR3 length equals 14 residues. V was cut by 1 base and J by 6 bases, with 14 bases left in between.

A word on this clonotype: With a much larger clone just one base away, this may be a read error. The chain links TRBV27 to TRBJ2-7; 8 bases are shared with TRBD2. Trimming at V came to 0 bases and at J to 1 base, leaving 2 bases not matched to a gene. Germline V gene sequence: CDR1 MNHEY, CDR2 SMNVEV (reference sequence). This CDR3 spans 15 amino acids. CDR3 DNA: TGTGCCAGCAGTTTATCTAGCGGGGAATCCTACGAGCAGTACTTC. Protein sequence: CASSLSSGESYEQYF.

This clonotype occurred many times. The genes are TRBV4-2 and TRBJ1-4; the D gene is possibly TRBD1 (5 bases). The germline V gene has CDR1 LGHNA and CDR2 YNFKEQ. The CDR3 loop spans 14 amino acids. The V gene lost 0 bases and the J gene lost 10 bases, with 12 bases spanning the gap. The CDR3 nucleotides are TGTGCCAGCAGCCAAGATCGGGCGGGGGGAAAACTGTTTTTT. Amino acids: CASSQDRAGGKLFF.

This sequence joins TRBV5-1 and TRBJ2-5; the match to TRBD1 covers 9 bases. The CDR3 is 16 residues long. Looked up from germline, CDR1 is SGHRS and CDR2 is YFSETQ. The trim removed 3 bases at V and 5 bases at J, leaving 11 bases unmatched. Here the CDR3 DNA reads TGCGCCAGCAGCTCCCTACCGGACAGGGGCAAGGAGACCCAGTACTTC. Its translation: CASSSLPDRGKETQYF.

Ten or more counts support this clonotype. The CDR3: CASSTGWDQPQHF. CDR3 sequence (DNA): TGTGCCAGCAGCACAGGGTGGGACCAGCCCCAGCATTTT. The V gene is TRBV7-2, the J gene TRBJ1-5, with D possibly matching TRBD1 (6 bases). Germline V CDR1 and CDR2: SGHTA, FQGNSA. The CDR3 extends over 13 amino acids. The germline V and J ends were trimmed by 5 bases and 7 bases, with 12 bases remaining between them.

Ten or more counts support this clonotype. The V gene is TRBV29-1, the J gene TRBJ2-5; 11 bases match TRBD1. The CDR3 covers 17 residues. Germline values: CDR1 SQVTM, CDR2 ANQGSEA. After removal of 0 bases from V and 4 bases from J, the junction contained 10 bases not matched to a gene. The CDR3 nucleotides read TGCAGCGTTGAAGATTCCAGGACAGGGGGCAGGCGAGAGACCCAGTACTTC. This sequence encodes CSVEDSRTGGRRETQYF.

A word on this clonotype: This may come from a read error, since a much larger clone is one base off. CDR3 sequence reads: CSAQGTPPTTDTQYF. Here the CDR3 DNA reads TGCAGTGCCCAGGGGACCCCTCCCACCACAGATACGCAGTATTTT. This chain links TRBV20-1 with TRBJ2-3, with D possibly matching TRBD1 (6 bases). V lost 6 bases and J lost 2, with 18 bases in between. CDR3 length: 15 residues. Germline V lookup: CDR1 DFQATT, CDR2 SNEGSKA (reference sequence).

This clonotype was detected many times. The chain carries TRBV10-3 and TRBJ2-5, with 8 nucleotides matching TRBD2. V lost 2 bases, J lost 5 bases, and 10 bases stayed unmatched. The CDR3 totals 16 residues. Germline loops: CDR1 ENHRY, CDR2 SYGVKD. CDR3 in amino acids: CAISESDGGARETQYF. The CDR3 DNA is TGTGCCATCAGTGAGAGTGACGGGGGGGCGCGGGAGACCCAGTACTTC.

There are many counts of this clonotype. The chain employs TRBV27 and TRBJ2-3; D might be TRBD1 (5 bases). The CDR3 contains 15 residues. The ends were cut back, 1 base at V and 2 bases at J, with 10 bases in the middle. Germline V CDR1 and CDR2: MNHEY, SMNVEV (reference sequence). The CDR3: CASSLYGRDTDTQYF. CDR3 DNA: TGTGCCAGCAGTTTATACGGCAGGGACACAGATACGCAGTATTTT.

This clonotype was observed at least ten times. The J gene is TRBJ2-1, the V gene TRBV11-3; 7 nucleotides match TRBD1. V lost 5 bases and J lost 8; bases outside the gene matches: 15. CDR3 length: 16 residues. Germline V gives CDR1 SGHNT, CDR2 YENEEA. CDR3 in amino acids: CASSAREGAAWDEQFF. The DNA of the CDR3 is TGTGCCAGCAGCGCCCGAGAGGGGGCGGCCTGGGATGAGCAGTTCTTC.

Many counts were recorded for this clonotype. The chain recombines TRBV2 with TRBJ1-2; TRBD1 matches 8 bases. The germline V gene has CDR1 SNHLY and CDR2 FYNNEI. Trimming removed 7 bases from V and 0 bases from J; junction bases left unmatched: 4. The CDR3 is 14 amino acids. The DNA of the CDR3 is TGTGCCAGCATACCGGACAGGGCTAACTATGGCTACACCTTC. This sequence encodes CASIPDRANYGYTF.

This clonotype was observed many times. The genes are TRBV7-6 and TRBJ1-1; no firm D call. V was pared by 10 bases and J by 0 bases, with 9 bases between. Germline V lookup: CDR1 SGHVS, CDR2 FNYEAQ. This CDR3 comprises 12 residues. The CDR3 spells CATTFMNTEAFF. The CDR3 DNA sequence: TGTGCCACCACTTTCATGAACACTGAAGCTTTCTTT.

At least ten counts were recorded for this clonotype. The CDR3 sequence is CSPIGSSGLQETQYF. DNA for the CDR3: TGCAGTCCCATAGGGTCTAGCGGGCTCCAAGAGACCCAGTACTTC. The rearrangement uses TRBV20-1 and TRBJ2-5; 8 positions agree with TRBD2. The CDR3 consists of 15 residues. Germline V gene sequence: CDR1 DFQATT, CDR2 SNEGSKA (reference sequence). Trimming cost V 8 bases and J 1 base; bases outside gene matches: 12.

This clonotype has a count of ten or more. The rearrangement links TRBV28 to TRBJ2-1; unclear D gene. CDR3 length equals 14 residues. Germline assignment: CDR1 MDHEN and CDR2 SYDVKM. The V end lost 4 bases, the J end lost 3 bases, and 10 bases lay between the germline ends. In nucleotides, the CDR3 is TGTGCCAGCAGTTCCGGAGAAATCTACAATGAGCAGTTCTTC. Its translation: CASSSGEIYNEQFF.

Ten or more counts support this clonotype. The V and J genes are TRBV7-9 and TRBJ2-3, with 12 bases fitting TRBD2. V gave up 5 bases and J gave up 7 bases; unmatched junction bases: 7. CDR1 SEHNR and CDR2 FQNEAQ come from the germline V gene (reference sequence). CDR3 length equals 15 residues. The CDR3 here is CASSPTSGGSHTQYF. CDR3 bases: TGTGCCAGCAGCCCCACTAGCGGGGGGTCCCATACGCAGTATTTT.

In this sample, this clonotype turned up a few times. V and J are TRBV7-9 and TRBJ1-5, with D maybe TRBD1 (6 bases). Trimming stripped 5 bases from V and 4 bases from J, with 12 bases between. Germline CDR1 reads SEHNR; CDR2 reads FQNEAQ (reference sequence). The length of the CDR3 is 14 residues. The CDR3 is CASSVGGANQPQHF. CDR3 DNA: TGTGCCAGCAGCGTGGGGGGCGCAAATCAGCCCCAGCATTTT.

V gene TRBV7-2 combines with J gene TRBJ2-3, with a tentative D call TRBD2 (5 bases). From germline, CDR1 is SGHTA and CDR2 FQGNSA. CDR3 length equals 14 residues. The V and J ends lost 6 bases and 5 bases respectively, with 15 bases between them. In DNA, the CDR3 is TGTGCCAGCAGTCGTGCCGCGGGTTTAGATACGCAGTATTTT. Translation gives CASSRAAGLDTQYF.